The 9 T cell receptor beta chains listed next were all sequenced from one sample in a study of graft-versus-host responses after intestinal transplantation. The table came from immunoSEQ multiplex PCR; TCRdb's copy has only in-frame clones and leaves some out. Of tens of thousands of clones detected, 90% to 95% appear once; the ten largest clones hold 0.45% to 0.55%. Which antigens these TCRs recognize remains unknown. The sample in question was unstimulated CD8+ T cells sorted from spleen or lymph node cells, obtained before intestinal transplant. All receptors come from a human donor who received an intestinal transplant.

The chain has TRBV11-2 and TRBJ2-7; TRBD2 matches 7 bases. In germline, CDR1 is SGHAT, CDR2 FQNNGV. Trimming removed 4 bases from V and 0 bases from J; junction bases left unmatched: 9. The CDR3 has 16 amino acids. The DNA for the CDR3 is TGTGCCAGCAGCTCTTCCGGGACTACTTTCTCCTACGAGCAGTACTTC. Protein product: CASSSSGTTFSYEQYF.

The chain uses TRBV30 and TRBJ1-5; 9 bases align to TRBD1. The V gene end was trimmed by 0 bases and the J gene end by 7 bases; junction bases not matched to a gene: 7. CDR1 is GTSNPN and CDR2 is SVGIG in the germline V gene (reference sequence). This CDR3 is built from 15 residues. CDR3 region: CAWSVPGQGMQPQHF. CDR3 bases: TGTGCCTGGAGTGTCCCGGGACAGGGAATGCAGCCCCAGCATTTT.

The rearrangement joins TRBV7-9 to TRBJ1-6; no definite D call. From germline, CDR1 is SEHNR and CDR2 FQNEAQ (reference sequence). Trimming cost V 3 bases and J 6 bases, with 12 bases left between them. This CDR3 has 15 amino acids. CDR3 protein: CASSFSPSGNSPLHF. The CDR3 nucleotides read TGTGCCAGCAGCTTTTCCCCGAGCGGTAATTCACCCCTCCACTTT. Filled out from reference TRBV7-9 and TRBJ1-6, the complete variable domain reads DTGVSQNPRHKITKRGQNVTFRCDPISEHNRLYWYRQTLGQGPEFLTYFQNEAQLEKSRLLSDRFSAERPKGSFSTLEIQRTEQGDSAMYLCASSFSPSGNSPLHFGNGTRLTVT.

Notes on this clone: Additional DNA sequences in this sample encode the identical CDR3. The rearrangement joins TRBV5-4 to TRBJ2-3, with no clear D. Trimming left V 2 bases short and J 1 base short, with 2 bases between. The CDR3 extends over 12 amino acids. Germline-derived CDR1 and CDR2 are SGHNT and YYREEE (reference sequence). DNA of the CDR3: TGTGCCAGCAGCTTCGGCACAGATACGCAGTATTTT. Amino acids: CASSFGTDTQYF.

This chain connects TRBV6-1 to TRBJ1-5; the D gene is possibly TRBD1 (5 bases). Trimming took off 5 bases at V and 0 bases at J, with 11 bases between the two ends. Germline V CDR1 and CDR2: MNHNS, SASEGT. The CDR3 covers 15 residues. CDR3 sequence: CASSRSQASNQPQHF. Written as DNA, the CDR3 is TGTGCCAGCAGTCGTTCACAGGCTAGCAATCAGCCCCAGCATTTT.

The chain is built from TRBV7-8 and TRBJ2-2; TRBD1 agrees at 9 bases. The V gene's germline CDR1 is SGHVS and CDR2 FQNEAQ. The CDR3 covers 15 residues. V shed 5 bases and J 5 bases; nucleotides not matched to a gene: 6. CDR3 sequence (DNA): TGTGCCAGCAGCGCACAGGGGGCGCATACCGGGGAGCTGTTTTTT. As protein: CASSAQGAHTGELFF.

The chain is built from TRBV4-1 and TRBJ2-1; no clear D. Germline V CDR1 and CDR2: MGHRA, YSYEKL. Trimming cost V 5 bases and J 7 bases, with 9 bases left between them. The CDR3 consists of 12 residues. CDR3 protein: CASSTPRNEQFF. In DNA form, the CDR3 reads TGCGCCAGCAGCACTCCAAGAAATGAGCAGTTCTTC.

This clone was counted a few times. The chain has TRBV4-1 and TRBJ2-5; the D gene is possibly TRBD1 (5 bases). V was clipped by 0 bases and J by 2 bases, with 16 bases between them. Looked up from germline, CDR1 is MGHRA and CDR2 is YSYEKL. The CDR3 runs 17 residues. CDR3 sequence reads: CASSQDLSGLEQETQYF. In DNA, the CDR3 is TGCGCCAGCAGCCAAGATCTGTCAGGGTTGGAACAAGAGACCCAGTACTTC.

V gene TRBV5-1 combines with J gene TRBJ2-5; TRBD1 agrees at 7 bases. Germline V CDR1 and CDR2: SGHRS, YFSETQ. CDR3 length equals 14 residues. V lost 4 bases, J lost 2 bases, and 5 bases stayed unmatched. The CDR3 is CASSEDRPQETQYF. Written as DNA, the CDR3 is TGCGCCAGCAGCGAGGACAGGCCGCAAGAGACCCAGTACTTC. Supplemented by reference TRBV5-1 and TRBJ2-5, the full variable domain reads KAGVTQTPRYLIKTRGQQVTLSCSPISGHRSVSWYQQTPGQGLQFLFEYFSETQRNKGNFPGRFSGRQFSNSRSEMNVSTLELGDSALYLCASSEDRPQETQYFGPGTRLLVL.